Sequencing of this TCR beta chain was carried out in a study of blood T cells in healthy people across ages. On this clonotype itself: Its antigen is not known.

Using a J-beta primer mix together with a sample-barcoded 5' primer, a second PCR was run for roughly 7 to 11 cycles. Through a template-switch adaptor with 12 random nucleotides, each cDNA molecule received a tag. MiXCR, run by TCRdb on the 5' RACE reads, gives a single entry per CDR3 protein. The data show approximately 1,700,000 distinct CDR3 sequences, approximately 40% seen once. The study, taken as a whole, reports: A roughly linear age-dependent decrease characterized TCR beta diversity per million T cells. Using unsorted PBMCs precluded a conclusive naive versus antigen-experienced comparison.

CDR3 size: 16 residues. Per the germline V gene, CDR1 is MNHEY and CDR2 is SVGEGT. The V end was cut by 6 bases, the J end by 1 base, with 18 bases between. Sequenced sample: blood. This chain joins TRBV6-2 or TRBV6-3 and TRBJ1-1; D may be TRBD1 (5 bases). This sequence was found in a human donor in good health. For the CDR3, the DNA is TGTGCCAGCAGACCCTCTTGGGGCAGCTGGAACACTGAAGCTTTCTTT. Its translation: CASRPSWGSWNTEAFF.